The entry below gives a single T cell receptor beta chain sequence along with its context. Its cognate antigen is unknown. These data belong to a study of cytomegalovirus exposure and HLA in healthy donors. About the study: Within the Caucasian-associated ancestry cluster were 81% of the 398 genotyped donors.

PCR was performed using 60 Vbeta and 13 Jbeta primers. As handled by the study authors: The count from a later analysis was about 80 million unique TCR beta chains, some 12 million of them shared. Profiling relied on immunoSEQ multiplex PCR, and the TCRdb table lists in-frame clones only, not all of them. V, J and clone size were drawn from that table, and D and trimming were deduced from the DNA. The sample has 150,000 to 200,000 clones; more than 75% are singletons. Broader study findings: Apparent HLA restriction characterized most CMV-associated TCR beta chains in a later analysis.

The germline CDR1 and CDR2 sequences are SNHLY and FYNNEI. CDR3 length: 14 amino acids. Trimming took 6 bases from V and 4 from J, leaving 14 bases between them. This receptor was identified in a girl aged 5 to 17 in good health and CMV-seropositive. The sequenced sample was PBMCs. The chain employs TRBV2 and TRBJ2-3, with D tentatively TRBD2 (6 bases). Here the CDR3 DNA reads TGTGCCAGCAGCGTGGGGGGAACGGCAGATACGCAGTATTTT. As protein: CASSVGGTADTQYF.